These 28 T cell receptor beta chains were all obtained from the same sample, sequenced in a study of T cell repertoires in cytomegalovirus infection. One entry per CDR3 protein, called by TCRdb with MiXCR from the reads. The table records hundreds of thousands of distinct CDR3 sequences, 33% of them present only once. The antigens for these receptors are not known. This specimen was cultured PBMCs, taken from culture after CMV antigen stimulation. These receptors all come from a human donor in good health (CMV status not recorded). Some clones in this sample may be carry-over from other donors' samples.

This chain joins TRBV18 and TRBJ2-1; TRBD2 matches at 8 bases. V lost 0 bases and J lost 6; bases outside the gene matches: 10. The CDR3 extends over 17 amino acids. The germline V gene encodes CDR1 KGHSH and CDR2 LQKENI. CDR3 amino acids: CASSPPISGSTLNEQFF. CDR3 nucleotide sequence: TGTGCCAGCTCACCACCGATCAGCGGGAGTACCCTCAATGAGCAGTTCTTC. Together with reference TRBV18 and TRBJ2-1, the CDR3 gives the full variable domain: NAGVMQNPRHLVRRRGQEARLRCSPMKGHSHVYWYRQLPEEGLKFMVYLQKENIIDESGMPKERFSAEFPKEGPSILRIQQVVRGDSAAYFCASSPPISGSTLNEQFFGPGTRLTVL.

The rearrangement joins TRBV12-5 to TRBJ1-1; D uncertain. Trimming left V 6 bases short and J 5 bases short, with 10 bases between. Germline V CDR1 and CDR2: LGHNT, FRNRAP. The CDR3 totals 12 residues. This CDR3 is CASGTGRTEAFF. The CDR3 bases are TGTGCTAGTGGCACGGGGAGAACTGAAGCTTTCTTT.

This clonotype was detected a few times. The chain combines TRBV20-1 with TRBJ2-6; D is unresolved. This CDR3 contains 18 residues. The V end was cut by 3 bases, the J end by 0 bases, with 18 bases between. CDR1 is DFQATT and CDR2 is SNEGSKA in the germline V gene (reference sequence). The CDR3 bases are TGCAGTGCTAGCACCACTCACAGCGCATTCTCTGGGGCCAACGTCCTGACTTTC. Amino acids: CSASTTHSAFSGANVLTF.

The count of this clonotype is one. The gene calls are TRBV7-4 and TRBJ1-2; D ambiguous. Germline V gene sequence: CDR1 SGHVT, CDR2 SQSDAQ. CDR3 size: 14 residues. V was trimmed by 1 base and J by 4 bases, leaving 10 bases between them. The chain's CDR3 is CASSLGVERYGYTF. For the CDR3, the DNA is TGTGCCAGCAGCTTAGGAGTGGAACGCTATGGCTACACCTTC.

This clonotype was counted ten times or more. The chain is built from TRBV7-2 and TRBJ2-7; no firm D call. The germline gives CDR1 SGHTA, CDR2 FQGNSA. The V end lost 5 bases, the J end lost 3 bases, and 11 bases lay between the germline ends. This CDR3 is 13 amino acids long. DNA for the CDR3: TGTGCCAGCAGCCCCCCTACTGTCTACGAGCAGTACTTC. Protein product: CASSPPTVYEQYF.

This clonotype was counted between two and nine times. The V and J genes are TRBV12-3 or TRBV12-4 and TRBJ1-1; D call uncertain. The CDR3 covers 13 residues. V was cut by 5 bases and J by 3 bases, with 10 bases left in between. CDR3 amino acids: CASSNTEDTEAFF. CDR3 nucleotide sequence: TGTGCCAGCAGTAATACAGAGGACACTGAAGCTTTCTTT.

The V call is TRBV7-2, the J call TRBJ1-6; a possible D gene is TRBD1 (6 bases). Looked up from germline, CDR1 is SGHTA and CDR2 is FQGNSA. The CDR3 covers 15 residues. V was pared by 5 bases and J by 10 bases, with 18 bases between. The CDR3 nucleotides are TGTGCCAGCAGCCCCGAGGACAGCGGATACTCACCCCTCCACTTT. Translated: CASSPEDSGYSPLHF.

This clonotype was recorded only once. This chain uses TRBV20-1 with TRBJ1-2, with a weak D call TRBD1 (5 bases). Germline V gene sequence: CDR1 DFQATT, CDR2 SNEGSKA (reference sequence). V shed 3 bases and J shed 3 bases, with 17 bases lying between them. CDR3 length equals 15 residues. The CDR3: CSASKGAGPDYGYTF. Here the CDR3 DNA reads TGCAGTGCTAGCAAGGGAGCAGGGCCCGACTATGGCTACACCTTC.

This clonotype was observed at least ten times. The chain joins TRBV7-2 to TRBJ2-2, with D tentatively TRBD2 (5 bases). The CDR3 is made up of 15 amino acids. Germline CDR1 and CDR2: SGHTA and FQGNSA. V was pared by 5 bases and J by 4 bases, with 14 bases between. The CDR3 DNA follows: TGTGCCAGCAGCCACACCTGGGAGATCACCGGGGAGCTGTTTTTT. It specifies CASSHTWEITGELFF.

J is TRBJ2-5 and V is TRBV12-3 or TRBV12-4; 8 positions match TRBD2. V lost 3 bases to trimming and J lost 4 bases; unmatched junction nucleotides: 7. The CDR3 has 15 residues. DNA for the CDR3: TGTGCCAGCAGTTTCCCGGGACTAGAATTAGAGACCCAGTACTTC. Translated: CASSFPGLELETQYF.

This clonotype was observed a few times. The chain couples TRBV5-6 to TRBJ2-3, with D unresolved. V was shortened by 3 bases and J by 2 bases, with 13 bases between the two germline ends. CDR1 and CDR2 from the germline V gene are SGHDT and YYEEEE. The CDR3 extends over 15 amino acids. The CDR3 region is CASSSVVAVTDTQYF. In DNA, the CDR3 is TGTGCCAGCAGCTCTGTGGTCGCAGTCACAGATACGCAGTATTTT.

This clonotype appeared many times. The rearrangement joins TRBV7-2 to TRBJ1-5; D is ambiguous. Germline CDR1 and CDR2: SGHTA and FQGNSA. Trimming left V 1 base short and J 6 bases short, with 10 bases between. The CDR3 extends over 14 amino acids. Here the CDR3 reads CASSLEGRVQPQHF. The DNA for the CDR3 is TGTGCCAGCAGCTTAGAGGGCCGGGTTCAGCCCCAGCATTTT.

This clonotype was seen only a few times. This chain joins TRBV7-2 and TRBJ1-2; possible D gene TRBD1, 5 bases. Germline assignment: CDR1 SGHTA and CDR2 FQGNSA. This CDR3 comprises 15 residues. The V and J ends lost 0 bases and 5 bases respectively, with 13 bases between them. CDR3 coding DNA: TGTGCCAGCAGCTTAGCGCATTGGGGGGAATATGGCTACACCTTC. Translated, it gives CASSLAHWGEYGYTF.

V is TRBV9 and J is TRBJ2-3; tentatively, D is TRBD2 (5 bases). V was shortened by 6 bases and J by 3 bases, with 11 bases between the two germline ends. The CDR3 totals 13 residues. CDR1 is SGDLS and CDR2 is YYNGEE in the germline V gene. The CDR3 nucleotides read TGTGCCAGCAACGAACTAGAGACAGATACGCAGTATTTT. It translates to CASNELETDTQYF.

The CDR3 DNA reads as TGCGCCAGCAGCTCTACAGGGTTCGGCTATGGCTACACCTTC. Its translation: CASSSTGFGYGYTF. The genes are TRBV5-1 and TRBJ1-2, with D possibly being TRBD1 (6 bases). Germline CDR1 is SGHRS and CDR2 is YFSETQ. This CDR3 spans 14 amino acids. Trimming took off 3 bases at V and 4 bases at J, with 13 bases between the two ends.

In its sample, this clonotype was seen many times. The gene calls are TRBV7-2 and TRBJ1-1, with D unclear. V dropped 2 bases and J dropped 0 bases, with 7 bases sitting between them. The germline gives CDR1 SGHTA, CDR2 FQGNSA. The CDR3 sequence is 14 residues long. In DNA, the CDR3 is TGTGCCAGCAGCTTAAGGGTTCTGAACACTGAAGCTTTCTTT. As protein: CASSLRVLNTEAFF. Variable domain in full (rest from reference TRBV7-2 and TRBJ1-1): GAGVSQSPSNKVTEKGKDVELRCDPISGHTALYWYRQSLGQGLEFLIYFQGNSAPDKSGLPSDRFSAERTGGSVSTLTIQRTQQEDSAVYLCASSLRVLNTEAFFGQGTRLTVV.

The chain joins TRBV7-9 to TRBJ1-1, with D perhaps matching TRBD1 (6 bases). The CDR3 loop spans 12 amino acids. Germline V gene lookup returns CDR1 SEHNR and CDR2 FQNEAQ (reference sequence). V was pared by 5 bases and J by 7 bases, with 11 bases between. CDR3 residues: CASSPWGREAFF. The CDR3 DNA reads TGTGCCAGCAGCCCCTGGGGGCGTGAAGCTTTCTTT.

J is TRBJ2-7 and V is TRBV7-8, with D unclear. The length of the CDR3 is 16 residues. The V end was cut by 2 bases, the J end by 6 bases, with 20 bases between. Per the germline V gene, CDR1 is SGHVS and CDR2 is FQNEAQ. The chain's CDR3 is CASSLIPTALSREQYF. The CDR3 bases are TGTGCCAGCAGCTTAATCCCCACCGCCCTGTCACGCGAGCAGTACTTC.

For this clonotype: This is likely a read error, given that the CDR3 carries no conserved phenylalanine or tryptophan at its end. The CDR3 reads CASSQEGRGSGNTIYL. CDR3 DNA: TGCGCCAGCAGCCAAGAGGGCCGGGGTTCTGGAAACACCATATATCTT. The chain couples TRBV4-1 to TRBJ1-3; D call uncertain. Germline V lookup: CDR1 MGHRA, CDR2 YSYEKL. The CDR3 loop spans 16 amino acids. V lost 0 bases and J lost 1, with 10 bases in between.

V usage is TRBV27 and J usage is TRBJ1-1; TRBD1 might be the D (5 bases). V was pared by 3 bases and J by 1 base, with 12 bases between. The V gene's germline CDR1 is MNHEY and CDR2 SMNVEV (reference sequence). CDR3 length equals 15 residues. Here the CDR3 reads CASSLLGRGNTEAFF. The CDR3 DNA reads as TGTGCCAGCAGTTTGCTGGGACGAGGGAACACTGAAGCTTTCTTT.

This clonotype has more than one count but fewer than ten. The rearrangement links TRBV11-2 to TRBJ1-3; possible D gene TRBD1, 5 bases. The CDR3 sequence is 14 residues long. CDR1 is SGHAT and CDR2 is FQNNGV in the germline V gene. Trimming stripped 6 bases from V and 2 bases from J, with 11 bases between. The DNA for the CDR3 is TGTGCCAGCAGACCCCGGGGGACTGGAAACACCATATATTTT. Translation: CASRPRGTGNTIYF.

The chain uses TRBV20-1 and TRBJ2-5, with a weak D call TRBD1 (6 bases). The V gene's germline CDR1 is DFQATT and CDR2 SNEGSKA (reference sequence). V shed 6 bases and J shed 2 bases, with 10 bases lying between them. This CDR3 has 12 amino acids. This chain's CDR3 is CSAKDSQETQYF. CDR3 nucleotide sequence: TGCAGTGCAAAGGACAGTCAAGAGACCCAGTACTTC.

This clonotype was recorded a few times. The J gene is TRBJ1-1, the V gene TRBV27; no clear D gene. The CDR3 runs 14 residues. V shed 3 bases and J shed 4 bases, with 12 bases lying between them. The germline V gene has CDR1 MNHEY and CDR2 SMNVEV (reference sequence). The CDR3 here is CASSFAHLSTEAFF. The CDR3 DNA reads as TGTGCCAGCAGTTTCGCTCACCTGTCCACTGAAGCTTTCTTT.

This rearrangement joins TRBV6-2 or TRBV6-3 to TRBJ1-5, with 8 bases matching TRBD1. The ends lost 4 bases at V and 6 bases at J; junction bases unmatched: 8. This CDR3 spans 15 amino acids. Germline V lookup: CDR1 MNHEY, CDR2 SVGEGT. As DNA, the CDR3 is TGTGCCAGCAGTTTCAGGGGGCGGGAAGTTCAGCCCCAGCATTTT. As protein: CASSFRGREVQPQHF.

This clonotype has more than one count but fewer than ten. This rearrangement joins TRBV7-9 to TRBJ1-2; unclear D gene. The germline V gene encodes CDR1 SEHNR and CDR2 FQNEAQ (reference sequence). Between the trimmed V and J ends, which lost 3 bases and 0 bases, there was a span of 8 bases. The CDR3 contains 14 residues. CDR3 region: CASSFSGANYGYTF. DNA for the CDR3: TGTGCCAGCAGCTTCAGTGGCGCTAACTATGGCTACACCTTC.

This chain uses TRBV6-1 with TRBJ1-1; D call uncertain. The V gene's germline CDR1 is MNHNS and CDR2 SASEGT. V was shortened by 0 bases and J by 5 bases, with 4 bases between the two germline ends. The CDR3 loop spans 12 amino acids. CDR3 sequence (DNA): TGTGCCAGCAGTGAAGCGGTTACTGAAGCTTTCTTT. This sequence encodes CASSEAVTEAFF.

This clonotype showed up just a few times. The chain combines TRBV20-1 with TRBJ2-7, with D possibly being TRBD1 or TRBD2 (7 bases each). CDR1 is DFQATT and CDR2 is SNEGSKA in the germline V gene (reference sequence). Trimming cost V 4 bases and J 2 bases, with 15 bases left between them. This CDR3 has 14 residues. CDR3 in amino acids: CSATRGDRAYEQYF. In DNA, the CDR3 is TGCAGTGCTACCCGGGGGGACAGAGCCTACGAGCAGTACTTC.

The DNA for the CDR3 is TGCGCCAGCAGCCGCACCCAGGGACAGGTAGATGAAAAACTGTTTTTT. It yields the protein CASSRTQGQVDEKLFF. The chain uses TRBV4-1 and TRBJ1-4; 8 bases line up with TRBD1. Germline CDR1 and CDR2: MGHRA and YSYEKL. The CDR3 sequence is 16 residues long. With V trimmed by 4 bases and J by 6 bases, 10 bases remained unmatched.